One sample yielded the 8 T cell receptor beta chains listed below, sequenced in a study of persistence of HIV-infected CD4 T cells. Sequencing used immunoSEQ version 4 in survey mode. Profiling relied on immunoSEQ multiplex PCR, and the TCRdb table lists in-frame clones only, not all of them. The sample carries 37,000 or so clones, about 85% recorded once. Their target antigens are unknown. Lysates of CMV-infected fibroblasts at around 9.8 ug/mL stimulated these cells. CD40L-negative CD69-negative CD45RO-high memory CD4+ T cells were sorted as populations depleted of antigen-responding cells. This specimen consisted of CD4+ T cells sorted from PBMCs after approximately 20-hour stimulation, obtained from a patient who received antiretroviral therapy. These receptors all come from an adult man with HIV who was CMV-seropositive.

The chain links TRBV19 to TRBJ2-3; D possibly matches TRBD1 or TRBD2 (6 bases each). V gave up 3 bases and J gave up 4 bases, with 14 bases separating them. The CDR3 has 15 amino acids. The germline V gene encodes CDR1 LNHDA and CDR2 SQIVND (reference sequence). The CDR3 reads CASSIGGQRADTQYF. The CDR3 region has the DNA TGTGCCAGTAGTATTGGGGGCCAGCGGGCAGATACGCAGTATTTT.

The rearrangement uses TRBV7-9 and TRBJ2-2, with 9 bases matching TRBD2. Trimming took 5 bases from V and 4 from J; bases not matched to a gene: 11. The CDR3 loop spans 17 amino acids. CDR1 is SEHNR, CDR2 FQNEAQ, per germline (reference sequence). CDR3 DNA sequence: TGTGCCAGCAGCCCGTCAAAGAGCGGGGGGCCCACCGGGGAGCTGTTTTTT. Protein sequence: CASSPSKSGGPTGELFF.

The rearrangement joins TRBV25-1 to TRBJ2-4; weak D call: TRBD1 (5 bases). The germline V and J ends were trimmed by 5 bases and 0 bases, with 20 bases remaining between them. Germline V lookup: CDR1 MGHDK, CDR2 SYGVNS. This CDR3 region has 18 residues. Here the CDR3 DNA reads TGTGCCAGCAGTTTAGCCGCCTCAGGGTACCTAGCCAAAAACATTCAGTACTTC. This translates into CASSLAASGYLAKNIQYF.

This clone was seen once. This chain connects TRBV5-1 to TRBJ2-6; D is unresolved. The CDR3 has 15 residues. Germline lookup yields CDR1 SGHRS and CDR2 YFSETQ. The V end was cut by 0 bases, the J end by 2 bases, with 6 bases between. In DNA form, the CDR3 reads TGCGCCAGCAGCTTGGAACCCGCTGGGGCCAACGTCCTGACTTTC. Translated, it gives CASSLEPAGANVLTF.

Notes on this clone: The sample carries other DNA sequences with the same CDR3. V gene TRBV6-5 combines with J gene TRBJ2-7; TRBD1 might be the D (6 bases). V lost 0 bases and J 3 bases, leaving 9 bases between the germline ends. The CDR3 length is 14 residues. Germline values: CDR1 MNHEY, CDR2 SVGAGI. CDR3 in amino acids: CASSYSARGYEQYF. CDR3 DNA: TGTGCCAGCAGTTACTCGGCCAGGGGCTACGAGCAGTACTTC.

In regard to this clone: Additional DNA sequences in this sample encode the identical CDR3. CDR3 coding DNA: TGTGCCAGCAGTTCGGGGGGATATGGCTACACCTTC. Residues: CASSSGGYGYTF. V gene TRBV6-5 combines with J gene TRBJ1-2, with D possibly matching TRBD1 (5 bases). The CDR3 runs 12 residues. CDR1 MNHEY and CDR2 SVGAGI come from the germline V gene. The V and J ends lost 4 bases and 5 bases respectively, with 8 bases between them.

CDR3: CSATDRRHNSPLHF. The CDR3 DNA reads as TGCAGTGCTACTGACAGGCGACATAATTCACCCCTCCACTTT. The chain carries TRBV20-1 and TRBJ1-6; a weak D match, TRBD1 (6 bases). V lost 4 bases, J lost 5 bases, and 12 bases lay in between. The CDR3 spans 14 residues. The germline CDR1 and CDR2 sequences are DFQATT and SNEGSKA (reference sequence).

CDR3 nucleotide sequence: TGCGCCAGCAGCTTGGGTGCTAAGCGCATGAACACTGAAGCTTTCTTT. Translated, it gives CASSLGAKRMNTEAFF. The rearrangement uses TRBV5-1 and TRBJ1-1; D gene uncertain. In germline, CDR1 is SGHRS, CDR2 YFSETQ. The CDR3 sequence is 16 residues long. V lost 0 bases and J lost 0, with 12 bases in between. The entire variable domain, with the rest obtained from reference TRBV5-1 and TRBJ1-1, is as follows: KAGVTQTPRYLIKTRGQQVTLSCSPISGHRSVSWYQQTPGQGLQFLFEYFSETQRNKGNFPGRFSGRQFSNSRSEMNVSTLELGDSALYLCASSLGAKRMNTEAFFGQGTRLTVV.